This TCR beta chain was profiled in a study of T cell responses to AZD1222 COVID-19 vaccine. Study at large: Second-dose timings of about 4 or about 12 weeks were pooled.

Concerning this clone: Its antigen is unknown.

Profiling relied on immunoSEQ multiplex PCR, and the TCRdb table lists in-frame clones only, not all of them. Among roughly 100,000 clones listed, about 87% were seen once. The study's findings and limits: Repertoire sampling occurred only after the peak T cell response. Clonal diversity was possibly underestimated, and white British individuals and females predominated among donors. Spike-specific TCR depth and breadth grew after two AZD1222 doses.

Germline V gene sequence: CDR1 MNHEY, CDR2 SMNVEV (reference sequence). Trimming cost V 5 bases and J 4 bases, with 17 bases left between them. This CDR3 spans 15 amino acids. The gene calls are TRBV27 and TRBJ1-2; D is unclear. This receptor was taken from an adult in good health. This specimen was peripheral blood, taken on day 0 of AZD1222 vaccination. As DNA, the CDR3 is TGTGCCAGCAGTAGGGTTTACGACCGCTCCTATGGCTACACCTTC. It is translated as CASSRVYDRSYGYTF.